The clone carrying this TCR beta chain was seen only a few times. These data originate in a study of blood T cells in healthy people across ages. A second PCR, run for roughly 7 to 11 cycles, used a sample-barcoded 5' primer plus a J-beta primer mix. TCRdb reprocessed the 5' RACE reads with MiXCR, giving one entry per CDR3 protein. The data contain around 1,000,000 distinct CDR3 sequences, 20% to 25% of them singletons. Donors were healthy Caucasian individuals from Russia aged roughly 6 to 95. These same records also appear under a second study, on T cells of mothers and their children. From that second work: Nine systemically healthy Caucasian donors: three mothers, six children. Related mother-child pairs showed slightly, non-significantly higher overlap than unrelated pairs. No persistent microchimeric T cell clones were detected at 95 to 100 clones per million clonotypes sensitivity.

The TCR originated in a girl aged 2-10 years in good health. The material sequenced was blood.

The CDR3 loop is CASSVLWKTEAFF. CDR3 bases: TGTGCCAGCAGTGTATTGTGGAAAACTGAAGCTTTCTTT. The gene calls are TRBV2 and TRBJ1-1; no firm D call. From germline, CDR1 is SNHLY and CDR2 FYNNEI. Trimming pared 4 bases from V and 5 bases from J, leaving 11 bases between. The CDR3 contains 13 residues. Variable domain in full (rest from reference TRBV2 and TRBJ1-1): EPEVTQTPSHQVTQMGQEVILRCVPISNHLYFYWYRQILGQKVEFLVSFYNNEISEKSEIFDDQFSVERPDGSNFTLKIRSTKLEDSAMYFCASSVLWKTEAFFGQGTRLTVV.